This is a list of T cell receptor beta chains from one sample in a study of cytomegalovirus exposure and HLA in healthy donors. Some clones are missing from TCRdb's copy, which holds only in-frame ones; the method was immunoSEQ multiplex PCR. This sample has around 350,000 clones; 70% to 90% occur once, and the top ten carry 0.65% to 0.95%. Sequencing used PBMCs. Receptors were obtained from a woman between 18 and 29 years old in good health and CMV-seronegative. Each CDR3 is given with its conserved first and last residue. The D gene is left open where the match is weak. Size tells how often a clone was seen (once, few, many) or the class of an expanded clone, and some rows leave it out.

d_call: NA
v_call: TRBV21-1
j_call: TRBJ2-3
clone_size: NA
cdr3_aa: CASSNHPSGAQDTQYF
cdr3_nt: TGTGCCAGCAGCAACCACCCTAGCGGGGCCCAGGATACGCAGTATTTT

d_call: NA
v_call: TRBV6-5
j_call: TRBJ2-3
clone_size: NA
cdr3_aa: CASSYTVTDTQYF
cdr3_nt: TGTGCCAGCAGTTACACAGTGACAGATACGCAGTATTTT

d_call: TRBD1
v_call: TRBV5-1
j_call: TRBJ2-1
clone_size: NA
cdr3_aa: CASSPRGIVYNEQFF
cdr3_nt: TGCGCCAGCAGTCCCAGGGGGATAGTTTACAATGAGCAGTTCTTC

d_call: NA
v_call: TRBV7-6
j_call: TRBJ2-7
clone_size: NA
cdr3_aa: CASSPNLGHSYEQYF
cdr3_nt: TGTGCCAGCAGCCCGAACCTGGGACACTCCTACGAGCAGTACTTC

d_call: NA
v_call: TRBV7-8
j_call: TRBJ1-4
clone_size: NA
cdr3_aa: CASSPVGTRLNEKLFF
cdr3_nt: TGTGCCAGCAGCCCCGTCGGGACAAGACTTAATGAAAAACTGTTTTTT

d_call: NA
v_call: TRBV27
j_call: TRBJ2-7
clone_size: once
cdr3_aa: CASSLFSLRAIQGSYEQYF
cdr3_nt: TGTGCCAGCAGTTTATTTAGTCTGAGAGCGATTCAAGGATCCTACGAGCAGTACTTC

d_call: NA
v_call: TRBV9
j_call: TRBJ2-5
clone_size: NA
cdr3_aa: CASSVAGGLRETQYF
cdr3_nt: TGTGCCAGCAGCGTAGCCGGGGGTTTGCGGGAGACCCAGTACTTC

d_call: TRBD2
v_call: TRBV5-1
j_call: TRBJ2-7
clone_size: few
cdr3_aa: CASSFEGLPYEQYF
cdr3_nt: TGCGCCAGCAGCTTTGAGGGACTACCCTACGAGCAGTACTTC

d_call: NA
v_call: TRBV30
j_call: TRBJ2-7
clone_size: NA
cdr3_aa: CACTTGHYEQYF
cdr3_nt: TGTGCCTGTACGACAGGCCACTACGAGCAGTACTTC

d_call: NA
v_call: TRBV15
j_call: TRBJ2-5
clone_size: NA
cdr3_aa: CATSRDLGGAQETQYF
cdr3_nt: TGTGCCACCAGCAGAGATCTGGGGGGGGCACAAGAGACCCAGTACTTC

d_call: TRBD1
v_call: TRBV9
j_call: TRBJ2-1
clone_size: NA
cdr3_aa: CASSHFGTGAHNEQFF
cdr3_nt: TGTGCCAGCAGCCATTTCGGGACAGGGGCCCACAATGAGCAGTTCTTC

d_call: NA
v_call: TRBV2
j_call: TRBJ2-7
clone_size: few
cdr3_aa: CASKGTGVANEQYF
cdr3_nt: TGTGCCAGTAAAGGGACGGGAGTAGCTAACGAGCAGTACTTC

d_call: TRBD2
v_call: TRBV28
j_call: TRBJ2-7
clone_size: NA
cdr3_aa: CASSWERGGSYEQYF
cdr3_nt: TGTGCCAGCAGTTGGGAGCGGGGGGGATCCTACGAGCAGTACTTC

d_call: TRBD1
v_call: TRBV5-4
j_call: TRBJ1-4
clone_size: NA
cdr3_aa: CASSLGDRDEKLFF
cdr3_nt: TGTGCCAGCAGCTTGGGGGACAGGGATGAAAAACTGTTTTTT

d_call: NA
v_call: TRBV6-5
j_call: TRBJ1-6
clone_size: NA
cdr3_aa: CASRSQGFNSPLHF
cdr3_nt: TGTGCCAGCAGGTCACAGGGCTTTAATTCACCCCTCCACTTT

d_call: NA
v_call: TRBV27
j_call: TRBJ2-1
clone_size: NA
cdr3_aa: CASAQLLSNEQFF
cdr3_nt: TGTGCCAGCGCCCAGTTACTATCCAATGAGCAGTTCTTC

d_call: NA
v_call: TRBV6-6
j_call: TRBJ1-5
clone_size: NA
cdr3_aa: CASSYGRNQPQHF
cdr3_nt: TGTGCCAGCAGTTATGGGCGAAATCAGCCCCAGCATTTT

d_call: NA
v_call: TRBV7-2
j_call: TRBJ1-2
clone_size: NA
cdr3_aa: CASSLYGGNYGYTF
cdr3_nt: TGTGCCAGCAGCTTATATGGGGGCAACTATGGCTACACCTTC

d_call: TRBD1
v_call: TRBV10-3
j_call: TRBJ1-1
clone_size: NA
cdr3_aa: CAISLTAGQGVSEAFF
cdr3_nt: TGTGCCATCAGCCTCACAGCGGGACAGGGGGTATCTGAAGCTTTCTTT

d_call: NA
v_call: TRBV29-1
j_call: TRBJ2-1
clone_size: NA
cdr3_aa: CSVGIQVYNEQFF
cdr3_nt: TGCAGCGTTGGGATACAGGTGTACAATGAGCAGTTCTTC

d_call: NA
v_call: TRBV20-1
j_call: TRBJ1-2
clone_size: NA
cdr3_aa: CSAEGGEGYTF
cdr3_nt: TGCAGTGCCGAGGGAGGGGAAGGCTACACCTTC

d_call: TRBD1
v_call: TRBV2
j_call: TRBJ1-2
clone_size: NA
cdr3_aa: CASSSDRALEGGYTF
cdr3_nt: TGTGCCAGCAGTTCGGACAGGGCCCTCGAGGGGGGCTACACCTTC

d_call: NA
v_call: TRBV28
j_call: TRBJ2-5
clone_size: NA
cdr3_aa: CASSIGRDQETQYF
cdr3_nt: TGTGCCAGCAGCATCGGGCGGGACCAAGAGACCCAGTACTTC

d_call: NA
v_call: TRBV19
j_call: TRBJ2-7
clone_size: NA
cdr3_aa: CASSIGVGRHEQYF
cdr3_nt: TGTGCCAGTAGTATAGGTGTGGGGAGACACGAGCAGTACTTC

d_call: TRBD1
v_call: TRBV6-5
j_call: TRBJ2-1
clone_size: NA
cdr3_aa: CASSSLGQNNEQFF
cdr3_nt: TGTGCCAGCAGTTCTCTGGGACAGAACAATGAGCAGTTCTTC

d_call: NA
v_call: TRBV5-1
j_call: TRBJ1-1
clone_size: NA
cdr3_aa: CASSSGSEAFF
cdr3_nt: TGCGCCAGCAGCTCCGGGAGCGAAGCTTTCTTT

d_call: TRBD1
v_call: TRBV5-1
j_call: TRBJ2-1
clone_size: once
cdr3_aa: CASSLADRRHNEQFF
cdr3_nt: TGCGCCAGCAGCTTGGCGGACAGGAGGCACAATGAGCAGTTCTTC

d_call: NA
v_call: TRBV29-1
j_call: TRBJ2-3
clone_size: NA
cdr3_aa: CSVTSSTDTQYF
cdr3_nt: TGCAGCGTAACATCTAGCACAGATACGCAGTATTTT

d_call: NA
v_call: TRBV19
j_call: TRBJ1-5
clone_size: NA
cdr3_aa: CASTPGWGGGQPQHF
cdr3_nt: TGTGCCAGTACCCCGGGCTGGGGGGGAGGTCAGCCCCAGCATTTT

d_call: NA
v_call: TRBV14
j_call: TRBJ2-2
clone_size: NA
cdr3_aa: CASSRHTVANTGELFF
cdr3_nt: TGTGCCAGCAGCCGACACACAGTCGCGAACACCGGGGAGCTGTTTTTT

d_call: NA
v_call: TRBV9
j_call: TRBJ1-1
clone_size: few
cdr3_aa: CASSVGRGPTEAFF
cdr3_nt: TGTGCCAGCAGCGTAGGGCGGGGTCCCACTGAAGCTTTCTTT

d_call: TRBD1
v_call: TRBV5-6
j_call: TRBJ2-1
clone_size: NA
cdr3_aa: CASSSGTGANEQFF
cdr3_nt: TGTGCCAGCAGCTCCGGGACAGGGGCCAATGAGCAGTTCTTC

d_call: NA
v_call: TRBV27
j_call: TRBJ2-7
clone_size: NA
cdr3_aa: CATGQRHEQYF
cdr3_nt: TGTGCCACCGGACAGAGACACGAGCAGTACTTC

d_call: TRBD1
v_call: TRBV7-4
j_call: TRBJ1-5
clone_size: few
cdr3_aa: CASTQDRARNQPQHF
cdr3_nt: TGTGCCAGCACCCAGGACAGGGCGAGGAATCAGCCCCAGCATTTT

d_call: TRBD1
v_call: TRBV5-5
j_call: TRBJ1-3
clone_size: NA
cdr3_aa: CASTKTGTAHTFAGNTIYF
cdr3_nt: TGTGCCAGCACCAAAACAGGGACAGCCCACACATTCGCTGGAAACACCATATATTTT

d_call: TRBD2
v_call: TRBV5-1
j_call: TRBJ2-3
clone_size: NA
cdr3_aa: CASSPLAGGSDTQYF
cdr3_nt: TGCGCCAGCAGCCCCCTAGCGGGAGGATCCGATACGCAGTATTTT

d_call: NA
v_call: TRBV6-6
j_call: TRBJ1-1
clone_size: NA
cdr3_aa: CASTVEEAKEAFF
cdr3_nt: TGTGCCAGCACTGTTGAGGAGGCAAAAGAAGCTTTCTTT

d_call: TRBD1
v_call: TRBV2
j_call: TRBJ1-4
clone_size: NA
cdr3_aa: CASSTGTGKKLFF
cdr3_nt: TGTGCCAGCAGTACGGGGACAGGGAAAAAACTGTTTTTT

d_call: NA
v_call: TRBV6-1
j_call: TRBJ2-5
clone_size: NA
cdr3_aa: CASSYKGVTQYF
cdr3_nt: TGTGCCAGCAGCTACAAGGGGGTGACCCAGTACTTC

d_call: NA
v_call: TRBV5-1
j_call: TRBJ1-2
clone_size: NA
cdr3_aa: CASSLGADNYGYTF
cdr3_nt: TGCGCCAGCAGCTTGGGGGCAGACAACTATGGCTACACCTTC

d_call: TRBD1
v_call: TRBV27
j_call: TRBJ1-2
clone_size: NA
cdr3_aa: CASGKTGTYGYTF
cdr3_nt: TGTGCCAGTGGAAAGACAGGGACCTATGGCTACACCTTC

d_call: NA
v_call: TRBV27
j_call: TRBJ2-5
clone_size: once
cdr3_aa: CASSLSGGALDLETQYF
cdr3_nt: TGTGCCAGCAGTTTATCTGGGGGGGCGCTCGATTTAGAGACCCAGTACTTC

d_call: TRBD1
v_call: TRBV29-1
j_call: TRBJ2-5
clone_size: NA
cdr3_aa: CSVEFPGQGVETQYF
cdr3_nt: TGCAGCGTTGAATTCCCAGGACAGGGTGTAGAGACCCAGTACTTC

d_call: NA
v_call: TRBV28
j_call: TRBJ1-4
clone_size: NA
cdr3_aa: CASSLWAVGQTHNEKLFF
cdr3_nt: TGTGCCAGCAGTTTATGGGCTGTGGGACAAACTCACAATGAAAAACTGTTTTTT

d_call: NA
v_call: TRBV28
j_call: TRBJ1-1
clone_size: NA
cdr3_aa: CASSPGGRVTEAFF
cdr3_nt: TGTGCCAGCAGTCCCGGGGGGAGGGTCACTGAAGCTTTCTTT

d_call: NA
v_call: TRBV27
j_call: TRBJ2-1
clone_size: NA
cdr3_aa: CASSLGAGYGNNEQFF
cdr3_nt: TGTGCCAGCAGTTTAGGGGCGGGGTACGGCAACAATGAGCAGTTCTTC

d_call: NA
v_call: TRBV30
j_call: TRBJ2-7
clone_size: NA
cdr3_aa: CACTSGYEQYF
cdr3_nt: TGTGCCTGCACTTCTGGTTACGAGCAGTACTTC

d_call: TRBD1
v_call: TRBV19
j_call: TRBJ2-3
clone_size: NA
cdr3_aa: CASSPPGGLGDTQYF
cdr3_nt: TGTGCCAGTAGTCCCCCAGGGGGCCTGGGGGATACGCAGTATTTT

d_call: NA
v_call: TRBV7-3
j_call: TRBJ2-1
clone_size: NA
cdr3_aa: CASSPRPTGGDNEQFF
cdr3_nt: TGTGCCAGCAGCCCGAGGCCTACAGGGGGGGACAATGAGCAGTTCTTC

d_call: TRBD1
v_call: TRBV12-5
j_call: TRBJ1-2
clone_size: NA
cdr3_aa: CARRDRASSNYGYTF
cdr3_nt: TGTGCTAGAAGGGACAGGGCGAGTTCTAACTATGGCTACACCTTC

d_call: NA
v_call: TRBV7-8
j_call: TRBJ2-3
clone_size: NA
cdr3_aa: CASSLARTDTQYF
cdr3_nt: TGTGCCAGCAGCTTGGCGAGGACAGATACGCAGTATTTT

d_call: TRBD1
v_call: TRBV10-3
j_call: TRBJ1-5
clone_size: once
cdr3_aa: CAISEGDREYQPQHF
cdr3_nt: TGTGCCATCAGTGAAGGGGACAGGGAATATCAGCCCCAGCATTTT

d_call: NA
v_call: TRBV9
j_call: TRBJ2-1
clone_size: NA
cdr3_aa: CASSPGGGPGQGEQFF
cdr3_nt: TGTGCCAGCAGCCCAGGGGGAGGACCAGGTCAGGGTGAGCAGTTCTTC

d_call: TRBD1
v_call: TRBV7-8
j_call: TRBJ2-7
clone_size: NA
cdr3_aa: CASSLGDRGNYEQYF
cdr3_nt: TGTGCCAGCAGCTTAGGGGACAGGGGGAATTACGAGCAGTACTTC

d_call: NA
v_call: TRBV21-1
j_call: TRBJ2-7
clone_size: NA
cdr3_aa: CASSSRDRPPYEQYF
cdr3_nt: TGTGCCAGCAGCAGCCGGGACAGGCCCCCCTACGAGCAGTACTTC

d_call: TRBD2
v_call: TRBV27
j_call: TRBJ2-7
clone_size: NA
cdr3_aa: CASSLSRTSGRPGEEQYF
cdr3_nt: TGTGCCAGCAGTTTATCGAGGACTAGCGGGAGGCCTGGAGAGGAGCAGTACTTC

d_call: TRBD1
v_call: TRBV4-1
j_call: TRBJ1-5
clone_size: few
cdr3_aa: CASSQQTGSNQPQHF
cdr3_nt: TGCGCCAGCAGCCAGCAGACAGGGAGCAATCAGCCCCAGCATTTT

d_call: NA
v_call: TRBV5-4
j_call: TRBJ2-3
clone_size: NA
cdr3_aa: CASSPFSGTSTDTQYF
cdr3_nt: TGTGCCAGCAGCCCTTTTAGCGGTACTAGCACAGATACGCAGTATTTT

d_call: TRBD1
v_call: TRBV2
j_call: TRBJ1-1
clone_size: NA
cdr3_aa: CASRWTGNTEAFF
cdr3_nt: TGTGCCAGCAGGTGGACAGGGAACACTGAAGCTTTCTTT